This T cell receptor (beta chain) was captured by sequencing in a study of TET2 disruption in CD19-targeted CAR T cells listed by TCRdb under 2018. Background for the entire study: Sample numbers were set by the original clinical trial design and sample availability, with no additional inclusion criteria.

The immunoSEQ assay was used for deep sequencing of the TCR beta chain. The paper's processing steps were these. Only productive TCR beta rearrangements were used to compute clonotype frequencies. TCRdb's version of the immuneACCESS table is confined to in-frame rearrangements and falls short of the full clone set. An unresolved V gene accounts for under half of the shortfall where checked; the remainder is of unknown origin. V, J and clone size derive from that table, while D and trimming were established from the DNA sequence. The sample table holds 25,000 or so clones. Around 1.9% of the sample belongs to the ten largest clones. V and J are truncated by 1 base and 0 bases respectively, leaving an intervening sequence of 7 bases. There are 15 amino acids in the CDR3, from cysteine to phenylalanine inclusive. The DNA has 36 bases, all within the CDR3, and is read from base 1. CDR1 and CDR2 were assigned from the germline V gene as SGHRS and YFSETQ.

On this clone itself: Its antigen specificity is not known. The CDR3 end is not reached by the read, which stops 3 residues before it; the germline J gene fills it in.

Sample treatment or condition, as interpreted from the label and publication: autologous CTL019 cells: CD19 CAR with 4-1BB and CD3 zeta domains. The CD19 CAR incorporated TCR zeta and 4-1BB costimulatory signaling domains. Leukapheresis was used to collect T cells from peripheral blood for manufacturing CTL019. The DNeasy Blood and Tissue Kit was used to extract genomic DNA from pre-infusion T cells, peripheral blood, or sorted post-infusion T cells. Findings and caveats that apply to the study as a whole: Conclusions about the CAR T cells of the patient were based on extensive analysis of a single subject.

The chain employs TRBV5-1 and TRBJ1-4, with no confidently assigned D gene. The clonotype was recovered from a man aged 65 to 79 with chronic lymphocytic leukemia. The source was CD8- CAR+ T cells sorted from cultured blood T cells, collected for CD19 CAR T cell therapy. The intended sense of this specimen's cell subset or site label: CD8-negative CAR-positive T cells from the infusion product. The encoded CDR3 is CASSLNGATNEKLFF. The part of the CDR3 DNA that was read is TGCGCCAGCAGCTTGAACGGGGCAACTAATGAAAAA.